The TCR beta chain described here comes from a study of shared clonotypes between healthy human individuals. The overall study: Each donor's CD8 memory used one plate, CD8 naive two, each CD4 subset three.

CD45RO-negative CD8 cells positively selected for CCR7 made up the naive population, which excluded terminally differentiated effector memory CD45RA+ cells. The assay was run at deep level. Profiled with immunoSEQ multiplex PCR; TCRdb holds only in-frame clones, not every one. This sample has about 2.1 million clones, with 90% to 95% found just once. Whole-study findings and limits: Clonotype sharing levels among donors were expected to vary with sequencing depth. Relative to their counterparts shared across all four donors, non-shared clonotypes exhibited diminished generation probabilities.

This clone was recorded only once. Its target is unknown. Germline lookup yields CDR1 SEHNR and CDR2 FQNEAQ (reference sequence). V was shortened by 6 bases and J by 3 bases, with 21 bases between the two germline ends. There are 16 residues in the CDR3. This rearrangement joins TRBV7-9 to TRBJ2-7, with a weak D call TRBD1 (5 bases). Sequencing used naive CD8+ T cells from PBMCs. The sequence came from a man younger than 30 in good health. Some clones in this sample may be carry-over from other donors' samples. CDR3 loop: CASRSQEGAIDYEQYF. For the CDR3, the DNA is TGTGCCAGCAGGTCGCAGGAAGGGGCTATCGACTACGAGCAGTACTTC.